This T cell receptor beta chain came from a study of shared clonotypes between healthy human individuals. Overall study results and limits: Naive subsets generally had larger estimated richness than memory subsets.

Clones were sequenced by immunoSEQ multiplex PCR, and TCRdb holds only the in-frame ones, with some missing. The repertoire holds roughly 650,000 clones, about 97% seen once, with around 0.057% in the top ten. On this clone: Its antigen is undetermined.

V dropped 5 bases and J dropped 2 bases, with 22 bases sitting between them. The CDR3 runs 18 residues. The germline V gene has CDR1 MDHEN and CDR2 SYDVKM. This rearrangement joins TRBV28 to TRBJ1-5; D remains unclear. Sample: naive CD4+ T cells sorted from blood. Subset indicated: CD45RA+ positively selected. The sequence was collected from a young woman in good health. CDR3 region: CASSPKGLLRSGNQPQHF. The CDR3 nucleotides read TGTGCCAGCAGTCCCAAGGGTCTTTTGAGGTCTGGCAATCAGCCCCAGCATTTT.